This T cell receptor (beta chain) was obtained from a study of Graves' ophthalmopathy and Graves' hyperthyroidism. Germline V gene sequence: CDR1 SNHLY, CDR2 FYNNEI. CDR3 length equals 14 residues. V shed 5 bases and J shed 4 bases, with 14 bases lying between them. This clonotype was counted ten times or more. RNA transcripts were the template, and TCR beta CDR3 regions were amplified from them. HTBI primers were employed in first-round RT-PCR, then a second-round multiplex PCR followed. A single record per CDR3 protein comes from TCRdb applying MiXCR to the multiplex PCR reads. The sample contains about 480,000 distinct CDR3 sequences, approximately 15% of which appear only once.

Material for sequencing was blood. The rearrangement links TRBV2 to TRBJ1-1; tentatively, D is TRBD1 (5 bases). The clonotype comes from a woman younger than 45 with Graves' ophthalmopathy. CDR3 nucleotides: TGTGCCAGCAGTAAGGAGGGGTTCGTCACTGAAGCTTTCTTT. Amino acids: CASSKEGFVTEAFF. Full variable domain (missing parts from reference TRBV2 and TRBJ1-1): EPEVTQTPSHQVTQMGQEVILRCVPISNHLYFYWYRQILGQKVEFLVSFYNNEISEKSEIFDDQFSVERPDGSNFTLKIRSTKLEDSAMYFCASSKEGFVTEAFFGQGTRLTVV.